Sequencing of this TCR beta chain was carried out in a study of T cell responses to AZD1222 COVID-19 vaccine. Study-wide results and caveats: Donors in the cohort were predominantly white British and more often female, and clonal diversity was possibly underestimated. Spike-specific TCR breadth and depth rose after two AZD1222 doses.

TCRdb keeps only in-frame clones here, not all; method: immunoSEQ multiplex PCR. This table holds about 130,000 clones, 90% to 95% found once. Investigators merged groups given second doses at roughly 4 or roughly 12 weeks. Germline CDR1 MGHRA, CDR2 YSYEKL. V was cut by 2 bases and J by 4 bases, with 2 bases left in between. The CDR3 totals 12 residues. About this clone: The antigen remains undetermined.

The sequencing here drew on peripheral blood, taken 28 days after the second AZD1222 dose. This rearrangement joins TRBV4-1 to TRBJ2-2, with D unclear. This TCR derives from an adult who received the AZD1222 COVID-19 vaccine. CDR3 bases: TGCGCCAGCAGCCAATCCACCGGGGAGCTGTTTTTT. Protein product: CASSQSTGELFF.